The 10 T cell receptor beta chains presented below share a single source sample, sequenced in a study of T cells in Graves' hyperthyroidism and ophthalmopathy. RNA transcripts yielded amplified TCR beta CDR3 regions. HTBI primers were used for first-round RT-PCR of the TCR CDR3. TCRdb itself ran the multiplex PCR reads through MiXCR, one entry per CDR3 protein. The data hold about 640,000 distinct CDR3 sequences, with roughly 14% observed a single time. Material for sequencing was blood. The source of these receptors is a woman between 50 and 59 years old with Graves' ophthalmopathy.

In its sample, this clonotype was seen a few times. The chain employs TRBV19 and TRBJ1-1; D unresolved. The CDR3 loop spans 16 amino acids. Trimming cost V 5 bases and J 1 base, with 17 bases left between them. The germline CDR1 and CDR2 sequences are LNHDA and SQIVND (reference sequence). The CDR3 here is CASSGSISRANTEAFF. Written as DNA, the CDR3 is TGTGCCAGTAGTGGTTCCATTTCCAGAGCGAACACTGAAGCTTTCTTT.

This clonotype was seen a few times. A much larger clone differs by one base, so this may be a read error. The chain is built from TRBV5-1 and TRBJ1-1; D gene uncertain. Trimming took 5 bases from V and 0 from J, leaving 11 bases between them. The CDR3 runs 14 residues. The germline CDR1 and CDR2 sequences are SGHRS and YFSETQ. This chain's CDR3 is CASRTRSMNTEAFF. The CDR3 nucleotides read TGCGCCAGCAGGACCAGGAGCATGAACACTGAAGCTTTCTTT.

This clonotype was seen at least ten times. V usage is TRBV2 and J usage is TRBJ2-1; 14 nucleotides align to TRBD2. The CDR3 extends over 16 amino acids. CDR1 and CDR2 (germline): SNHLY, FYNNEI. V lost 6 bases and J lost 7; bases outside the gene matches: 8. In DNA form, the CDR3 reads TGTGCCAGCAGGAAACCGGGACTAGCGGGAGCGAATGAGCAGTTCTTC. Its translation: CASRKPGLAGANEQFF. Together with reference TRBV2 and TRBJ2-1, the CDR3 gives the full variable domain: EPEVTQTPSHQVTQMGQEVILRCVPISNHLYFYWYRQILGQKVEFLVSFYNNEISEKSEIFDDQFSVERPDGSNFTLKIRSTKLEDSAMYFCASRKPGLAGANEQFFGPGTRLTVL.

This clonotype was seen more than once but under ten times. CDR3 DNA sequence: TGCAGTGCTAGAGAAGGTAGCGGGACCTCCTACAATGAGCAGTTCTTC. Translation: CSAREGSGTSYNEQFF. This sequence joins TRBV20-1 and TRBJ2-1, with TRBD2 matching over 8 bases. The germline CDR1 and CDR2 sequences are DFQATT and SNEGSKA (reference sequence). The CDR3 spans 16 residues. The J segment lost 0 bases and the V segment lost 0 bases, leaving 4 bases of the junction unmatched.

This clonotype was detected a few times. The rearrangement links TRBV28 to TRBJ1-5; unclear D gene. The CDR3 runs to 16 residues. Trimming left V 4 bases short and J 0 bases short, with 13 bases between. Germline CDR1 reads MDHEN; CDR2 reads SYDVKM. The CDR3 sequence: CASSSDFLNSNQPQHF. The CDR3 coding sequence is TGTGCCAGCAGTTCGGATTTCCTAAATAGCAATCAGCCCCAGCATTTT. Full variable domain (remainder filled in from reference TRBV28 and TRBJ1-5): DVKVTQSSRYLVKRTGEKVFLECVQDMDHENMFWYRQDPGLGLRLIYFSYDVKMKEKGDIPEGYSVSREKKERFSLILESASTNQTSMYLCASSSDFLNSNQPQHFGDGTRLSIL.

This clonotype showed up many times. The J gene is TRBJ2-7, the V gene TRBV12-3 or TRBV12-4, with D possibly matching TRBD1 (7 bases). V was shortened by 6 bases and J by 7 bases, with 19 bases between the two germline ends. The CDR3 spans 14 residues. CDR3 sequence (DNA): TGTGCCAGCAGGCCAGGGGGGCTGCCGGGAGAGCAGTACTTC. Its protein is CASRPGGLPGEQYF.

The genes are TRBV18 and TRBJ2-3; a weak D match, TRBD2 (5 bases). CDR1 is KGHSH, CDR2 LQKENI, per germline. The V end was cut by 3 bases, the J end by 2 bases, with 6 bases between. CDR3 length equals 13 residues. The chain's CDR3 is CASSPGATDTQYF. CDR3 nucleotides: TGTGCCAGCTCACCGGGAGCCACAGATACGCAGTATTTT.

In this sample, this clonotype turned up a few times. This sequence joins TRBV4-1 and TRBJ1-6, with 8 nucleotides matching TRBD1. Germline lookup yields CDR1 MGHRA and CDR2 YSYEKL. The CDR3 sequence is 16 residues long. Unmatched junction bases numbered 8, after V lost 2 bases and J lost 8 bases. As DNA, the CDR3 is TGCGCCAGCAGCCAAAGTCCCGGGACAGGAGATTCACCCCTCCACTTT. This translates into CASSQSPGTGDSPLHF.

This clonotype came up a few times. The chain has TRBV6-2 or TRBV6-3 and TRBJ2-7, with D tentatively TRBD2 (6 bases). CDR1 is MNHEY, CDR2 SVGEGT, per germline. The CDR3 sequence is 15 residues long. V lost 2 bases to trimming and J lost 7 bases, with 18 bases between them. CDR3 sequence: CASSYLRGALLEQYF. The DNA of the CDR3 is TGTGCCAGCAGTTACCTCCGCGGGGCCCTCCTTGAGCAGTACTTC.

CDR3 in DNA: TGTGCCACCAGGGGGACTAACACAGATACGCAGTATTTT. The encoded protein is CATRGTNTDTQYF. The chain combines TRBV24-1 with TRBJ2-3; 7 positions match TRBD2. The V segment lost 7 bases and the J segment 2 bases; nucleotides outside the gene matches: 2. Germline V gene sequence: CDR1 KGHDR, CDR2 SFDVKD. This CDR3 is built from 13 residues.